The 7 T cell receptor beta chains reported below all come from one sample, sequenced in a study of T cells in Graves' hyperthyroidism and ophthalmopathy. RNA transcripts provided the source from which TCR beta CDR3 regions were amplified. First-round RT-PCR of the TCR CDR3 relied on the HTBI primer set. TCRdb redid the calling of the multiplex PCR reads with MiXCR, one entry per CDR3 protein. The sample contains roughly 740,000 distinct CDR3 sequences, about 17% of which appear only once. The sample was blood. These receptors were obtained from a man between 18 and 29 years old with Graves' hyperthyroidism.

This clonotype was seen a few times. The chain links TRBV30 to TRBJ2-2, with TRBD1 matching 9 bases. The germline V gene encodes CDR1 GTSNPN and CDR2 SVGIG (reference sequence). V shed 0 bases, J shed 4 bases, and the junction held 12 bases outside the gene matches. This CDR3 is built from 18 residues. The CDR3 nucleotides read TGTGCCTGGAGTGTAAAGGACAGGGGACCAAAGGGCACCGGGGAGCTGTTTTTT. Translated: CAWSVKDRGPKGTGELFF.

The chain recombines TRBV20-1 with TRBJ2-1, with D perhaps TRBD2 (6 bases). The ends were cut back, 6 bases at V and 2 bases at J, with 17 bases in the middle. CDR1 is DFQATT and CDR2 is SNEGSKA in the germline V gene (reference sequence). This CDR3 region has 15 residues. The DNA for the CDR3 is TGCAGTGCCCCCTCACGCGGGATCCCCTACAATGAGCAGTTCTTC. It specifies CSAPSRGIPYNEQFF.

This clonotype came up a few times. This sequence joins TRBV2 and TRBJ2-1; D not resolved. With 6 bases removed from V and 8 bases from J, the gap between germline ends came to 2 bases. Germline lookup yields CDR1 SNHLY and CDR2 FYNNEI. The CDR3 sequence is 9 residues long. CDR3 coding DNA: TGTGCCAGCAGAGATGAGCAGTTCTTC. Translated: CASRDEQFF.

This clonotype was counted a few times. The chain links TRBV7-2 to TRBJ2-3; D remains ambiguous. The ends were cut back, 4 bases at V and 0 bases at J, with 11 bases in the middle. The germline V gene has CDR1 SGHTA and CDR2 FQGNSA. This CDR3 is built from 15 residues. Here the CDR3 reads CASSSSSSSTDTQYF. CDR3 sequence (DNA): TGTGCCAGCAGCTCCTCTTCCTCCAGCACAGATACGCAGTATTTT. The whole variable domain, remainder taken from reference TRBV7-2 and TRBJ2-3, is GAGVSQSPSNKVTEKGKDVELRCDPISGHTALYWYRQSLGQGLEFLIYFQGNSAPDKSGLPSDRFSAERTGGSVSTLTIQRTQQEDSAVYLCASSSSSSSTDTQYFGPGTRLTVL.

A word on this clonotype: Possible read error: a much larger clone is one base away. The V gene is TRBV11-2, the J gene TRBJ2-1; D is possibly TRBD1 (6 bases). This CDR3 comprises 12 residues. Per the germline V gene, CDR1 is SGHAT and CDR2 is FQNNGV. CDR3 region: CASGLQGREQFF. CDR3 DNA sequence: TGTGCCAGCGGCTTACAGGGCAGGGAGCAGTTCTTC.

Only a few counts were recorded for this clonotype. V is TRBV28 and J is TRBJ1-5; 12 bases are a match to TRBD1. With 5 bases clipped from V and 6 bases from J, the junction kept 8 bases outside the gene matches. The V gene's germline CDR1 is MDHEN and CDR2 SYDVKM. This CDR3 comprises 16 residues. The CDR3 DNA reads TGTGCCAGCAGTACCGGGACAGGGGGCAGTTTTCAGCCCCAGCATTTT. Translated, it gives CASSTGTGGSFQPQHF.

This chain connects TRBV6-2 or TRBV6-3 to TRBJ2-7; TRBD2 matches 9 bases. Germline V gene sequence: CDR1 MNHEY, CDR2 SVGEGT. V shed 1 base and J 4 bases; nucleotides not matched to a gene: 8. This CDR3 region has 16 residues. In DNA, the CDR3 is TGTGCCAGCAGTTACTATAGCGGGAGTAGGGGTTACGAGCAGTACTTC. As protein: CASSYYSGSRGYEQYF.